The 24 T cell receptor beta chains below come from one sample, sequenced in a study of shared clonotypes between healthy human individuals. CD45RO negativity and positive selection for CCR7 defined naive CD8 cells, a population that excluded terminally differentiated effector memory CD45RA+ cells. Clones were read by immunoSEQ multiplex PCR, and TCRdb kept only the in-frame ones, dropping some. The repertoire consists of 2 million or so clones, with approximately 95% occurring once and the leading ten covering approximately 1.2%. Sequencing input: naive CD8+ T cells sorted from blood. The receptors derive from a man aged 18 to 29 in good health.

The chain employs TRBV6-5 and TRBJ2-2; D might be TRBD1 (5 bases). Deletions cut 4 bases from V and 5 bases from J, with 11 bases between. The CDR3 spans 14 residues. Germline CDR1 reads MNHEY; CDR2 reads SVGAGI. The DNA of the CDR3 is TGTGCCAGCAGTTCCAAACAGGTTACCGGGGAGCTGTTTTTT. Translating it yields CASSSKQVTGELFF.

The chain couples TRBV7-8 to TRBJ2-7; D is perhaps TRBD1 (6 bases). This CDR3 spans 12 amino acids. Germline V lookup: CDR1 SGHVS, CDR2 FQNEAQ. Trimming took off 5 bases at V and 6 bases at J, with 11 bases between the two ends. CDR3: CASSPTGFEQYF. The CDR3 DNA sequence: TGTGCCAGCAGCCCTACAGGGTTCGAGCAGTACTTC. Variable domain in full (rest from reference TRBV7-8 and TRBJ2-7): GAGVSQSPRYKVAKRGQDVALRCDPISGHVSLFWYQQALGQGPEFLTYFQNEAQLDKSGLPSDRFFAERPEGSVSTLKIQRTQQEDSAVYLCASSPTGFEQYFGPGTRLTVT.

The CDR3 region has the DNA TGTGCCAGCAGCTCCACGGACAGGAACCTTAACAATGAGCAGTTCTTC. Amino acid sequence: CASSSTDRNLNNEQFF. The rearrangement uses TRBV7-9 and TRBJ2-1, with 7 bases lining up with TRBD1. This CDR3 has 16 residues. Trimming at V came to 4 bases and at J to 5 bases, leaving 11 bases not matched to a gene. CDR1 and CDR2 (germline): SEHNR, FQNEAQ (reference sequence).

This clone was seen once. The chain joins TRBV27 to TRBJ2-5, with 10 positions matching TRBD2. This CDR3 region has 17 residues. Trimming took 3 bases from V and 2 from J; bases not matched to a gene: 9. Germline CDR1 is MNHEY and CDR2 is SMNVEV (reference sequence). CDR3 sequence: CASSFLAGGLLQETQYF. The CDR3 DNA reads TGTGCCAGCAGTTTTTTAGCGGGAGGCTTGTTACAAGAGACCCAGTACTTC.

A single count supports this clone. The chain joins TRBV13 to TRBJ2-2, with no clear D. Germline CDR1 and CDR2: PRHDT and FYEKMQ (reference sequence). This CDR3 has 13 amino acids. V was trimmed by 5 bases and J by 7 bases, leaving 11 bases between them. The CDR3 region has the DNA TGTGCCAGCAGCCCGCTCGCTGGCGGGGAGCTGTTTTTT. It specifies CASSPLAGGELFF.

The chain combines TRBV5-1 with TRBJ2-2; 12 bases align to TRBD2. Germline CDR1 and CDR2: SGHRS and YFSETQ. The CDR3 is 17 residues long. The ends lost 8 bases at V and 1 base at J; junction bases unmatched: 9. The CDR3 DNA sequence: TGCGCCAGTGGCTGGGGGACTAGCGGGCAGAACACCGGGGAGCTGTTTTTT. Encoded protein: CASGWGTSGQNTGELFF.

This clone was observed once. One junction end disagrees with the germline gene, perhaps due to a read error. The CDR3 region has the DNA TGTGCTAGCAGCTTTGGGACAGGGAGTAACTCCTACGAGCAGTACTTC. This gives the protein CASSFGTGSNSYEQYF. The chain combines TRBV7-7 with TRBJ2-7; 9 bases are shared with TRBD1. There are 16 residues in the CDR3. Per germline, CDR1 SSHAT and CDR2 FNYEAQ (reference sequence).

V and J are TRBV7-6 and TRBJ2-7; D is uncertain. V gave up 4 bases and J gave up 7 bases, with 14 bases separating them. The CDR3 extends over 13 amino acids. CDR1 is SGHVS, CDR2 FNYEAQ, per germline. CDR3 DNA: TGTGCCAGCAGCTCGACATTTTTGGCAGAGCAGTACTTC. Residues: CASSSTFLAEQYF.

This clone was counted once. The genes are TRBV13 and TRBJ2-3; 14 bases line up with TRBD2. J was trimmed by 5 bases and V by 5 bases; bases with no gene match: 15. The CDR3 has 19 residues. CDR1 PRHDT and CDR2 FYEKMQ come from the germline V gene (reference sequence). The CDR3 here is CASSSTGLAGGPYIDTQYF. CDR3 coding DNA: TGTGCCAGCAGCAGTACCGGACTAGCGGGAGGACCGTACATAGATACGCAGTATTTT.

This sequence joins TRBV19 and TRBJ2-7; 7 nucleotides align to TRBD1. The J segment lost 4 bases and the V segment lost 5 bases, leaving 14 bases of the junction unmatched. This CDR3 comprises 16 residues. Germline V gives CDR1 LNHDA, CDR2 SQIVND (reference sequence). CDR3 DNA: TGTGCCAGTAGTTTCTCAACTACAGGGGAAGAGTACGAGCAGTACTTC. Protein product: CASSFSTTGEEYEQYF.

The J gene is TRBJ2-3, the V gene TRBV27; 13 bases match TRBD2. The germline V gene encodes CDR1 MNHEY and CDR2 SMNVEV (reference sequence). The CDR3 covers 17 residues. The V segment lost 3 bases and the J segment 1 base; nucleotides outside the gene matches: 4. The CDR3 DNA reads TGTGCCAGCAGTTTTCGAGGACTAGCGGGAGGCACAGATACGCAGTATTTT. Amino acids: CASSFRGLAGGTDTQYF.

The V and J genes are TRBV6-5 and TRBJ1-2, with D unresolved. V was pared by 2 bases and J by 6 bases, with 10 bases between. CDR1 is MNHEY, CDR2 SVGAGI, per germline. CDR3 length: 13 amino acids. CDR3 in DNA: TGTGCCAGCAGTTACGGGCCCTCCAATGGCTACACCTTC. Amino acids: CASSYGPSNGYTF.

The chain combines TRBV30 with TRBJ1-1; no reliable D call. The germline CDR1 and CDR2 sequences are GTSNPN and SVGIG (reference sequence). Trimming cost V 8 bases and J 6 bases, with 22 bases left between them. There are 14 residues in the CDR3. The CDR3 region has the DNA TGTGCCCGGGAGACGCGCGAAGAAAATGCTGAAGCTTTCTTT. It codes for CARETREENAEAFF. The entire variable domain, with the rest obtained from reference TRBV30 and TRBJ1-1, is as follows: SQTIHQWPATLVQPVGSPLSLECTVEGTSNPNLYWYRQAAGRGLQLLFYSVGIGQISSEVPQNLSASRPQDRQFILSSKKLLLSDSGFYLCARETREENAEAFFGQGTRLTVV.

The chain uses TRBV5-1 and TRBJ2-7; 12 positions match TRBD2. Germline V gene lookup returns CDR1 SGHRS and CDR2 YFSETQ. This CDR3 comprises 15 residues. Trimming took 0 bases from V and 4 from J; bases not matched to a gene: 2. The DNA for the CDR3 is TGCGCCAGCAGCTTGGGACTAGCGGGAGAATACGAGCAGTACTTC. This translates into CASSLGLAGEYEQYF.

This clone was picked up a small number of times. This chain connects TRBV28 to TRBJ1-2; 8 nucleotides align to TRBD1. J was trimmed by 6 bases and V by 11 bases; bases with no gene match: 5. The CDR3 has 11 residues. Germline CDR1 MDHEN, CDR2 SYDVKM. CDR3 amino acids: CAGETGDGYTF. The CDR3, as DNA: TGTGCCGGGGAGACAGGGGATGGCTACACCTTC.

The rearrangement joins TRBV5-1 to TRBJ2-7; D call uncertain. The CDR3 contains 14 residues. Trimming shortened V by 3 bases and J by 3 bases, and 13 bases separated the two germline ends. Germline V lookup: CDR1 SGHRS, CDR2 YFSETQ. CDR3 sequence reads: CASSSPDGYYEQYF. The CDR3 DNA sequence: TGCGCCAGCAGCTCCCCGGACGGGTACTACGAGCAGTACTTC.

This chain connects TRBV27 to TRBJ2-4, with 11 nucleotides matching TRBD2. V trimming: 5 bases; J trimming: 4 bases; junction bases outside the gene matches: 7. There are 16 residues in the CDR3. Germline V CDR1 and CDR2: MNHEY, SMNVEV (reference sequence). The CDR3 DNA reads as TGTGCCAGCAGTGTCACTAGCGGGAGCTTTAAAAACATTCAGTACTTC. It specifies CASSVTSGSFKNIQYF.

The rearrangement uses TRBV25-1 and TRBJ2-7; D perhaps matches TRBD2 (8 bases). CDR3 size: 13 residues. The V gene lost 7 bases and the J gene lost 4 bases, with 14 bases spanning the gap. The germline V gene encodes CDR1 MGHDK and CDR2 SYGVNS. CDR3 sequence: CASTGGGRYEQYF. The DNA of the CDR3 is TGTGCCAGCACGGGAGGGGGCAGGTACGAGCAGTACTTC.

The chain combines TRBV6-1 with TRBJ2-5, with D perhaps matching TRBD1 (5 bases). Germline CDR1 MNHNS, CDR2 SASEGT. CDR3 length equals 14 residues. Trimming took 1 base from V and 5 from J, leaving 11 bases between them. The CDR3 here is CASSEVGQVETQYF. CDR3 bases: TGTGCCAGCAGTGAAGTCGGACAAGTCGAGACCCAGTACTTC.

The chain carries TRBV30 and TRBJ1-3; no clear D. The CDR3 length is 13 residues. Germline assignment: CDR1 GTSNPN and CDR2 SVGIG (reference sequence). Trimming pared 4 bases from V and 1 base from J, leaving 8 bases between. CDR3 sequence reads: CAWTRDSGNTIYF. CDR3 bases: TGTGCCTGGACGCGGGATTCTGGAAACACCATATATTTT.

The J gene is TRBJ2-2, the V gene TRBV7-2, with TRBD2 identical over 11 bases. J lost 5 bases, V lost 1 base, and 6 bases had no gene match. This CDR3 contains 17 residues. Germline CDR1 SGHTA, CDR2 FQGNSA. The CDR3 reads CASSLGSSGRRTGELFF. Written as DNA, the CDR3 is TGTGCCAGCAGCTTAGGTTCTAGCGGGAGGCGTACCGGGGAGCTGTTTTTT.

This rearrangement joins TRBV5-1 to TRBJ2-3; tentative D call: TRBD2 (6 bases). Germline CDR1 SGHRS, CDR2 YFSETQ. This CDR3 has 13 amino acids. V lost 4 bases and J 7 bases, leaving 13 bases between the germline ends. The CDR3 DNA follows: TGCGCCAGCAGCCTGGACGGGACTTATACGCAGTATTTT. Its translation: CASSLDGTYTQYF.

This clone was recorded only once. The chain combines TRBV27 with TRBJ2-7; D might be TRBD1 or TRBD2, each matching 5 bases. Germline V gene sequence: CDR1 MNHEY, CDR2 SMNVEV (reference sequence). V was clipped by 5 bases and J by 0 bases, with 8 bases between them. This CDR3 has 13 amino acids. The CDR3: CASSVGTSYEQYF. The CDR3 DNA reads TGTGCCAGCAGTGTCGGGACCTCCTACGAGCAGTACTTC.

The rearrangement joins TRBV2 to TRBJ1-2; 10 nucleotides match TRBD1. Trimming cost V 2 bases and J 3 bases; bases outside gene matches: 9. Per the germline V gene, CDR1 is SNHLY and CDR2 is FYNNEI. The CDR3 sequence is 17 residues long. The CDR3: CASSEFPPGQGHYGYTF. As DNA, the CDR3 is TGTGCCAGCAGTGAATTCCCGCCGGGACAGGGGCACTATGGCTACACCTTC.